This is a list of T cell receptor beta chains from one sample in a study of T cells in tumors after PD-1 blockade. Sequencing used immunoSEQ multiplex PCR; TCRdb keeps in-frame clones, though not all of them. The repertoire holds around 60,000 clones, with just under 80% as singletons. Source: PBMCs, taken before anti-PD-1 treatment. The receptors stem from a human donor with basal cell carcinoma. Both conserved end residues are part of each CDR3.

V gene: TRBV5-1; J gene: TRBJ2-5; CDR3 protein: CASSSGQGQETQYF
V gene: TRBV5-5; J gene: TRBJ1-1; CDR3 protein: CASSLVGGTNTEAFF
V gene: TRBV25-1; J gene: TRBJ2-7; CDR3 protein: CASSERDGPYEQYF
V gene: TRBV12-3/TRBV12-4; J gene: TRBJ1-5; CDR3 protein: CASSLGVHQPQHF
V gene: TRBV5-4; J gene: TRBJ2-5; CDR3 protein: CASSSGEGQSTFETQYF
V gene: TRBV5-5; J gene: TRBJ2-3; CDR3 protein: CASSFTSSTDTQYF
V gene: TRBV25-1; J gene: TRBJ1-2; CDR3 protein: CASSDPGPAGYTF
V gene: TRBV2; J gene: TRBJ1-1; CDR3 protein: CALGWTNTEAFF
V gene: TRBV5-1; J gene: TRBJ2-7; CDR3 protein: CASSLTSGVYEQYF
V gene: TRBV6-6; J gene: TRBJ1-6; CDR3 protein: CASREGSSYNSPLHF
V gene: TRBV30; J gene: TRBJ2-5; CDR3 protein: CAWDRGRLKETQYF
V gene: TRBV30; J gene: TRBJ1-2; CDR3 protein: CAWRTGGYGYTF
V gene: TRBV24-1; J gene: TRBJ2-1; CDR3 protein: CATSDTQGGRYNEQFF
V gene: TRBV11-2; J gene: TRBJ2-3; CDR3 protein: CASSFYSRPLRDTDTQYF
V gene: TRBV7-6; J gene: TRBJ2-2; CDR3 protein: CASSLKFPSNTGELFF
V gene: TRBV9; J gene: TRBJ1-2; CDR3 protein: CASSVRIDYGYTF
V gene: TRBV18; J gene: TRBJ2-7; CDR3 protein: CASSPRSGAEQYF
V gene: TRBV18; J gene: TRBJ1-4; CDR3 protein: CASSIGEANEKLFF
V gene: TRBV20-1; J gene: TRBJ2-5; CDR3 protein: CSAGWETQYF
V gene: TRBV6-5; J gene: TRBJ1-3; CDR3 protein: CASSQDRFSGNTIYF
V gene: TRBV10-2; J gene: TRBJ2-7; CDR3 protein: CASSEAQPLGSSYEQYF
V gene: TRBV10-2; J gene: TRBJ1-1; CDR3 protein: CASGETGRRTNTEAFF
V gene: TRBV9; J gene: TRBJ1-2; CDR3 protein: CASSVGGQANYGYTF
V gene: TRBV6-5; J gene: TRBJ1-5; CDR3 protein: CATARALNQPQHF
V gene: TRBV12-3/TRBV12-4; J gene: TRBJ2-7; CDR3 protein: CASSYSGPYEQYF
V gene: TRBV27; J gene: TRBJ2-7; CDR3 protein: CASTANTGTGSEQYF
V gene: TRBV5-1; J gene: TRBJ2-7; CDR3 protein: CASSLGRAGEQYF
V gene: TRBV9; J gene: TRBJ1-6; CDR3 protein: CASSVGFGNSPLHF
V gene: TRBV14; J gene: TRBJ1-1; CDR3 protein: CASSQGGNTEAFF
V gene: TRBV30; J gene: TRBJ2-1; CDR3 protein: CAWSVSTHSYNEQFF
V gene: TRBV13; J gene: TRBJ1-6; CDR3 protein: CASSLGQGMGNSPLHF
V gene: TRBV29-1; J gene: TRBJ1-2; CDR3 protein: CSVGTREGGYTF
V gene: TRBV19; J gene: TRBJ2-3; CDR3 protein: CASSSGLAVTSTDTQYF
V gene: TRBV6-4; J gene: TRBJ1-6; CDR3 protein: CASRPPGVNSPLHF
V gene: TRBV18; J gene: TRBJ2-1; CDR3 protein: CASSPQGTGLGNEQFF
V gene: TRBV19; J gene: TRBJ2-4; CDR3 protein: CASNVQGTNIQYF
V gene: TRBV6-1; J gene: TRBJ1-2; CDR3 protein: CASSDRQGIGGYTF
V gene: TRBV14; J gene: TRBJ1-2; CDR3 protein: CASSQGAGEILYGYTF